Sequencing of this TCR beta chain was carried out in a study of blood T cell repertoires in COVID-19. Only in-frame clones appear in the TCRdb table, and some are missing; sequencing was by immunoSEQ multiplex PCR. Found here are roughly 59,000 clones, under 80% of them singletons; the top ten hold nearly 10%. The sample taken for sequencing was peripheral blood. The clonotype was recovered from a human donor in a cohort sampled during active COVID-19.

CDR3 protein: CASSLQGGVTEAFF. CDR3 coding DNA: TGTGCCAGCAGCTTACAAGGGGGCGTCACTGAAGCTTTCTTT. The genes are TRBV7-2 and TRBJ1-1, with 7 bases that match TRBD1. The V and J ends lost 2 bases and 4 bases, in that order; junction bases with no gene match: 4. The length of the CDR3 is 14 residues. The germline CDR1 and CDR2 sequences are SGHTA and FQGNSA.